This T cell receptor beta chain derives from a study of T-cell memory formation after mild COVID-19. Study-wide background: TCR clustering was largely donor specific. Whole-study results and caveats: Most CD4+ clones that shrank were in CM and EM, while CD8+ ones turned up in EMRA. Clones contracting over day 15 to 85 were CD4/CD8 balanced, with later expanders leaning CD4+.

The germline V gene has CDR1 MNHEY and CDR2 SMNVEV (reference sequence). V dropped 3 bases and J dropped 3 bases, with 11 bases sitting between them. The CDR3 contains 14 residues. In the case of this clonotype: The antigen remains undetermined.

5'RACE primed from the constant segment yielded TCR alpha and TCR beta cDNA libraries bearing sample barcodes and UMIs. TCRdb passed the 5' RACE reads through MiXCR, listing each CDR3 protein once. In the table there are approximately 51,000 distinct CDR3 sequences, approximately 9% of which are singletons. Sequencing was performed on PBMCs or a T cell subset sorted from them (not recorded which). The receptor was derived from an adult woman who had mild COVID-19 (a few samples of this study predate the infection). Cell type and time point are not known. J is TRBJ1-2 and V is TRBV27; D may be TRBD1 (5 bases). CDR3: CASSLWGSDYGYTF. The CDR3 coding sequence is TGTGCCAGCAGTTTGTGGGGGAGTGACTATGGCTACACCTTC.